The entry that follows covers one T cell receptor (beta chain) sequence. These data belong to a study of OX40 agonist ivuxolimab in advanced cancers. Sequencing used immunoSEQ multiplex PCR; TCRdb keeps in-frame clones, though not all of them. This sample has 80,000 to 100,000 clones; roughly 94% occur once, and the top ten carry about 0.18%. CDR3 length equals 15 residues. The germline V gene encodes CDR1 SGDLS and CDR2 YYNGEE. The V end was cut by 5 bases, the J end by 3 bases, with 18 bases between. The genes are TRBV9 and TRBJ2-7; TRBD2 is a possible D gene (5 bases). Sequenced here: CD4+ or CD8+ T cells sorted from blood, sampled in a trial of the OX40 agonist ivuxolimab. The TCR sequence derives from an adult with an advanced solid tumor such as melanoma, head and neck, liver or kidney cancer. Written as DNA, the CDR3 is TGTGCCAGCAGTCTAGCCACCACGGGGAACTACGAGCAGTACTTC. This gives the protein CASSLATTGNYEQYF.